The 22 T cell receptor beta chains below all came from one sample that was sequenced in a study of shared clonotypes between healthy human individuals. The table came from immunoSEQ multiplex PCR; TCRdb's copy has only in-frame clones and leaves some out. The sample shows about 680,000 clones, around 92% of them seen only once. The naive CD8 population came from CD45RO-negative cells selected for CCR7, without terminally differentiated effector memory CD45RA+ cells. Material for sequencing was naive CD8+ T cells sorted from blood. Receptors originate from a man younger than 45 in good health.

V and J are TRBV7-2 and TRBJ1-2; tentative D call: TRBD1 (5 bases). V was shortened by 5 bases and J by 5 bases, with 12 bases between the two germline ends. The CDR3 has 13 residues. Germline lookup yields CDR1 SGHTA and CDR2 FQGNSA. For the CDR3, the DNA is TGTGCCAGCAGCATGACTGGGACTTATGGCTACACCTTC. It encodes CASSMTGTYGYTF.

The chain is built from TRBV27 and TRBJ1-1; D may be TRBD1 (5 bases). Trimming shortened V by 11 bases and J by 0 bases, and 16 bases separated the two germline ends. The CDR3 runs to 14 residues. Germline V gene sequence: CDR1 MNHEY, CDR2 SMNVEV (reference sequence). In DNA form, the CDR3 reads TGTGCCGTCCCGGGTGGGGGACTGAACACTGAAGCTTTCTTT. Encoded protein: CAVPGGGLNTEAFF.

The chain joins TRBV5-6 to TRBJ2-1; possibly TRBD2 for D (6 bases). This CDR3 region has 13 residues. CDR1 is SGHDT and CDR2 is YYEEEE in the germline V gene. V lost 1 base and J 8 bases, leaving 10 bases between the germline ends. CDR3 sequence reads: CASSLLASDEQFF. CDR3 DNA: TGTGCCAGCAGCTTGTTAGCTAGCGATGAGCAGTTCTTC.

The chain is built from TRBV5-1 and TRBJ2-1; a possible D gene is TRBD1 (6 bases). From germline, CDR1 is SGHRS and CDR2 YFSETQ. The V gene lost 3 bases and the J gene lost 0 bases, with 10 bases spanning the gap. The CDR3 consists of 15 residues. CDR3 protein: CASSSGQSSYNEQFF. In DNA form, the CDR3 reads TGCGCCAGCAGCTCCGGACAGAGCTCCTACAATGAGCAGTTCTTC. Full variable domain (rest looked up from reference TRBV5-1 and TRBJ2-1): KAGVTQTPRYLIKTRGQQVTLSCSPISGHRSVSWYQQTPGQGLQFLFEYFSETQRNKGNFPGRFSGRQFSNSRSEMNVSTLELGDSALYLCASSSGQSSYNEQFFGPGTRLTVL.

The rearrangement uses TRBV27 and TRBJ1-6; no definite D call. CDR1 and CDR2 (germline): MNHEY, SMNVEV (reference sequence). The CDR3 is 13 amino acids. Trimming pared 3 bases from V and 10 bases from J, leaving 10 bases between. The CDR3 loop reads CASSLAVLSPLHF. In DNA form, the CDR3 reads TGTGCCAGCAGTTTGGCGGTTTTGTCACCCCTCCACTTT.

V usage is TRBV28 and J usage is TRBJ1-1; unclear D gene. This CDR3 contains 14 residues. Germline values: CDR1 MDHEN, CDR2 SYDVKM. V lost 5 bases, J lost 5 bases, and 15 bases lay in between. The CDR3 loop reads CASSPAGVVTEAFF. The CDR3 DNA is TGTGCCAGCAGTCCAGCTGGGGTGGTAACTGAAGCTTTCTTT.

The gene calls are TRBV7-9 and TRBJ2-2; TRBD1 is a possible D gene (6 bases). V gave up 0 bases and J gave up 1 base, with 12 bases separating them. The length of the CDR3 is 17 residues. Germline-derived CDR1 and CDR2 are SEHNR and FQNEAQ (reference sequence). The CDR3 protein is CASSLAQGHLNTGELFF. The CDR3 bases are TGTGCCAGCAGCTTAGCCCAGGGACACCTGAACACCGGGGAGCTGTTTTTT. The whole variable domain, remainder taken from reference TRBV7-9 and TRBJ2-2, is DTGVSQNPRHKITKRGQNVTFRCDPISEHNRLYWYRQTLGQGPEFLTYFQNEAQLEKSRLLSDRFSAERPKGSFSTLEIQRTEQGDSAMYLCASSLAQGHLNTGELFFGEGSRLTVL.

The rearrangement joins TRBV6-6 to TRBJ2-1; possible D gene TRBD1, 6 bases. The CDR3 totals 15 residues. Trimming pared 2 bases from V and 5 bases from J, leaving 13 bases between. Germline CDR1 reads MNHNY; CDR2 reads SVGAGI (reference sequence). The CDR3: CASSYPGAGDNEQFF. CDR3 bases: TGTGCCAGCAGTTACCCAGGAGCAGGGGACAATGAGCAGTTCTTC.

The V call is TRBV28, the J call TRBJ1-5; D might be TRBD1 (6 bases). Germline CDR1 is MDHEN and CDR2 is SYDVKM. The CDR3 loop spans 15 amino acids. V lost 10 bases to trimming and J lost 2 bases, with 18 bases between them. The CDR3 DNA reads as TGTGCCATCCTGGACAGAGCTTTTGGCAATCAGCCCCAGCATTTT. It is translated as CAILDRAFGNQPQHF.

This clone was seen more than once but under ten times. In DNA form, the CDR3 reads TGTGCCAGCAGCTTAGCGGGTGCCGTTTATAGCAATCAGCCCCAGCATTTT. This codes for CASSLAGAVYSNQPQHF. The chain has TRBV7-2 and TRBJ1-5, with D uncertain. Trimming left V 0 bases short and J 0 bases short, with 12 bases between. The CDR3 has 17 residues. Germline values: CDR1 SGHTA, CDR2 FQGNSA.

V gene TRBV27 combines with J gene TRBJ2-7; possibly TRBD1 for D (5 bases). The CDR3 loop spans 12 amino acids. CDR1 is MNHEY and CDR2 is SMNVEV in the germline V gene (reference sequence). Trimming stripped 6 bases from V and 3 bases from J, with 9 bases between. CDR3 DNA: TGTGCCAGCAGGGGGCTGAACTACGAGCAGTACTTC. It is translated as CASRGLNYEQYF.

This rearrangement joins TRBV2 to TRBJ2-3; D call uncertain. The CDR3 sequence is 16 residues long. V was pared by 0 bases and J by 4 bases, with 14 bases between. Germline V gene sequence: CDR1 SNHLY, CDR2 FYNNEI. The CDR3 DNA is TGTGCCAGCAGTGAAGCGACCCTAGGACCCCCAGATACGCAGTATTTT. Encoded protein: CASSEATLGPPDTQYF.

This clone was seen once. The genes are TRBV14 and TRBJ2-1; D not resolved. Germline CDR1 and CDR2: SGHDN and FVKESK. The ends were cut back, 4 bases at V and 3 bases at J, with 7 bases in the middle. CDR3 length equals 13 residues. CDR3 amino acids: CASSLFNYNEQFF. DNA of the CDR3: TGTGCCAGCAGCCTCTTTAACTACAATGAGCAGTTCTTC.

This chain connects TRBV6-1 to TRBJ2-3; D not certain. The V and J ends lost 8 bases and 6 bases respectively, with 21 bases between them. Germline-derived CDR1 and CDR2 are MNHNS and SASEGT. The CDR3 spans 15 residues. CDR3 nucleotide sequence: TGTGCCAGCTACCGGACCAACACTGAGAGCGATACGCAGTATTTT. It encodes CASYRTNTESDTQYF.

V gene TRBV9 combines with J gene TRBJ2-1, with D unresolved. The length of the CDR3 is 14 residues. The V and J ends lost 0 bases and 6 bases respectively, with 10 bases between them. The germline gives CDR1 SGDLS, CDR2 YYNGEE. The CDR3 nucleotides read TGTGCCAGCAGCGTAGATGGGGTTATCAATGAGCAGTTCTTC. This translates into CASSVDGVINEQFF.

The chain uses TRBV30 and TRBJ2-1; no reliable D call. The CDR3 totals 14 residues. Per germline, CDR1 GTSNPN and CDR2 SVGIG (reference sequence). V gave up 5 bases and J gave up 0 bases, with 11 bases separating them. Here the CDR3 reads CAWAVTSSYNEQFF. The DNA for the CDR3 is TGTGCCTGGGCTGTGACAAGCTCCTACAATGAGCAGTTCTTC.

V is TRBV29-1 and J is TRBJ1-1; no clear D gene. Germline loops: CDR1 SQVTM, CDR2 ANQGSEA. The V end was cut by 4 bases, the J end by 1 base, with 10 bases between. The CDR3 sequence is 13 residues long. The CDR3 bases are TGCAGCGTTGTTGGCAGGAAGAACACTGAAGCTTTCTTT. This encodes CSVVGRKNTEAFF.

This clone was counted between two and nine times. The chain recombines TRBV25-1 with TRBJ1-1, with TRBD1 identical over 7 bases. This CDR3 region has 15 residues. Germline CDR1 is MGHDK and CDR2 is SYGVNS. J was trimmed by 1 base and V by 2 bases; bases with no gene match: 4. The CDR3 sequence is CASSELGTANTEAFF. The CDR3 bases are TGTGCCAGCAGTGAACTTGGGACAGCGAACACTGAAGCTTTCTTT.

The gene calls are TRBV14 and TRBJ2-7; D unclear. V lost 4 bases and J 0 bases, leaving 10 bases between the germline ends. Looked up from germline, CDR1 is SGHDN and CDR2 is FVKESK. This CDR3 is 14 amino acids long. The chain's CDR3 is CASSRQLSSYEQYF. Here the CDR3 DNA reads TGTGCCAGCAGCCGGCAGCTAAGCTCCTACGAGCAGTACTTC.

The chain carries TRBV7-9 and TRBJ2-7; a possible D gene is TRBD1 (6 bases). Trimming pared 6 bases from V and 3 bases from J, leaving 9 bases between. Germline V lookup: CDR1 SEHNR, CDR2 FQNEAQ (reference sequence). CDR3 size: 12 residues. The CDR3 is CASRNRDYEQYF. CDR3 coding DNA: TGTGCCAGCAGGAACAGGGACTACGAGCAGTACTTC.

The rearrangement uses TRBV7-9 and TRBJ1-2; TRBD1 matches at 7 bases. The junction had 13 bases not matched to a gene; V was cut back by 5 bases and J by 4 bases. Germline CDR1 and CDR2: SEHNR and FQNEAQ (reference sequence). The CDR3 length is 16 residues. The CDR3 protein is CASSPALSGQSYGYTF. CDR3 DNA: TGTGCCAGCAGCCCAGCCCTCTCGGGACAGTCCTATGGCTACACCTTC.

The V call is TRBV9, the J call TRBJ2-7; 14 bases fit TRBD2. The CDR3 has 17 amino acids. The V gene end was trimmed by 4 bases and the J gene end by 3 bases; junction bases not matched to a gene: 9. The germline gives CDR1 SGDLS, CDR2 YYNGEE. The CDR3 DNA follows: TGTGCCAGCAGCCCCGGGACTAGCGGGAGCTTTTACTACGAGCAGTACTTC. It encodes CASSPGTSGSFYYEQYF.